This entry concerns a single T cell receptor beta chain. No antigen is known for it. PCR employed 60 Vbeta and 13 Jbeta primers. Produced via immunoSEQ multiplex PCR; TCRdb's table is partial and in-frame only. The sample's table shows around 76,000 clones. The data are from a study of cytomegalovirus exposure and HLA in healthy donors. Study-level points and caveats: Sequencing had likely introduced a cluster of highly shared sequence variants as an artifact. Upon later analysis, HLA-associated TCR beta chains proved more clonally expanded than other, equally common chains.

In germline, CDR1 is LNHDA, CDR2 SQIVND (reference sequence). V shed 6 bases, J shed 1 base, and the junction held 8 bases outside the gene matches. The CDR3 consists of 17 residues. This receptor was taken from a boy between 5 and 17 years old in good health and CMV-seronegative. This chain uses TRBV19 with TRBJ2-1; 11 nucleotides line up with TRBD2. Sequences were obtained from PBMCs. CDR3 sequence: CASSPTSGRRSYNEQFF. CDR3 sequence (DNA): TGTGCCAGTAGCCCAACTAGCGGGAGACGTTCCTACAATGAGCAGTTCTTC.